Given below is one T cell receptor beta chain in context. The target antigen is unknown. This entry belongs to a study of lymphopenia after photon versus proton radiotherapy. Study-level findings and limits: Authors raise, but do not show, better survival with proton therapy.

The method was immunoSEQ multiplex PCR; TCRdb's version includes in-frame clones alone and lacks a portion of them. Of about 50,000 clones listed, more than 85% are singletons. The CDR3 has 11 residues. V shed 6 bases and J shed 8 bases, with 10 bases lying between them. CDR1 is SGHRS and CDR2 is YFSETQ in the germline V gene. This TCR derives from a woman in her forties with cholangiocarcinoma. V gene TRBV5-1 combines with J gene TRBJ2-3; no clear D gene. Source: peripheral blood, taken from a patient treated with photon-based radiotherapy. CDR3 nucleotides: TGCGCCAGCACCATGCTGGGTACGCAGTATTTT. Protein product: CASTMLGTQYF.